This TCR beta chain was sequenced in a study of persistence of HIV-infected CD4 T cells. Study-wide background: Blood samples, up to about 200 mL, came from multiple time points, except two leukapheresis donors sampled once. Findings and caveats of the study: Degenerate expanded CDR3beta sequences were enriched among CMV- and Gag-responding cells.

The libraries were made with immunoSEQ version 4 in survey mode. Data came from immunoSEQ multiplex PCR; TCRdb stores just in-frame clones and leaves some out. The sample contains about 45,000 clones, 90% to 95% of which appear only once. Anti-CD3/anti-CD28 beads served as a nonspecific positive control stimulus. Sorting selected CD4+ T cells upregulating both CD40 ligand and CD69. CD8+ T cells were removed from PBMCs prior to stimulation. Losses at the gene ends were 4 bases for V and 0 bases for J; bases not matched to a gene: 4. Looked up from germline, CDR1 is KGHDR and CDR2 is SFDVKD. This CDR3 has 16 amino acids. As for this clone: Its antigen is as yet unknown.

The sequence derives from an adult man with HIV who was CMV-seropositive. The V and J genes are TRBV24-1 and TRBJ2-1, with 8 bases lining up with TRBD2. The sample was CD4+ T cells sorted from PBMCs after approximately 20-hour stimulation, taken from a patient who received antiretroviral therapy. In nucleotides, the CDR3 is TGTGCCACCAGTGACTTAACTAGCGGCTCCTACAATGAGCAGTTCTTC. Translated, it gives CATSDLTSGSYNEQFF.